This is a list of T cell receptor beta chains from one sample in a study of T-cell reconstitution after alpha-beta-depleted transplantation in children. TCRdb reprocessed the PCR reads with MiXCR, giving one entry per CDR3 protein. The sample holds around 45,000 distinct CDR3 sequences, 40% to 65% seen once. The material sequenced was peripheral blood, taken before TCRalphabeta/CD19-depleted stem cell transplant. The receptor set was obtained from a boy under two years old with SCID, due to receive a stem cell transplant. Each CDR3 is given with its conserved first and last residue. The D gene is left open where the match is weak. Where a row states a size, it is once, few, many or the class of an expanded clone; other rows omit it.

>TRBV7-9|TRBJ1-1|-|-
TGTGCCAGCAGCTTAGGGGAGGAGAGGTACGCTTTCTTT
CASSLGEERYAFF
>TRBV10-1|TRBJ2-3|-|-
TGCGCCAGCAGTGCGGTCGACTCGGATACGCAGTATTTT
CASSAVDSDTQYF
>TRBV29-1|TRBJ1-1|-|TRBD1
TGCAGCGCTGGGACCGGGACAGACTACACTGAAGCTTTCTTT
CSAGTGTDYTEAFF
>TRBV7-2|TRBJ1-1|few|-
TGTGCCAGCAGTTGGGGCGGGGGATTCGGGAACACTGAAGCTTTCTTT
CASSWGGGFGNTEAFF
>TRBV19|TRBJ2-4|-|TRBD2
TGTGCCAGTCACGGACTAGCGGGGGGGGAAAACATTCAGTACTTC
CASHGLAGGENIQYF
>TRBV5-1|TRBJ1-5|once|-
TGCGCCAGCAGCGAACAGGGTTCCAATCAGCCCCAGCATTTT
CASSEQGSNQPQHF
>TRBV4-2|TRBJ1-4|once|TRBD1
TGTGCCAGCAGCCAAGATCGTGGGACAGAGGATGAAAAACTGTTTTTT
CASSQDRGTEDEKLFF
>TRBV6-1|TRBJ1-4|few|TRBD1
TGTGCCAGCAGCCCAGCGGAGGGGGCGTGGGGTAAACTGTTTTTT
CASSPAEGAWGKLFF
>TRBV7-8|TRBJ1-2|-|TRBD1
TGTGCCAGCAGCCTGACCGACAGGGGGAACAACCGAAACTATGGCTACACCTTC
CASSLTDRGNNRNYGYTF
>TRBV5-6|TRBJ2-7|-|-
TGTGCCAGCAGCCCTCCAGGAGCCTACGAGCAGTACTTC
CASSPPGAYEQYF
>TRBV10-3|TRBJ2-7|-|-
TGTGCCATCAGTGAGCCGGACGGGCGGGCGCAGTACTTC
CAISEPDGRAQYF
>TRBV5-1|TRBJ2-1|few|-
TGCGCCAGCACCTGGGATGCTGGGGGCTCCTACAATGAGCAGTTCTTC
CASTWDAGGSYNEQFF
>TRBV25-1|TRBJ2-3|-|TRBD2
TGTGCCAGCGCCCCTAGCGGGCTCCGGGATACGCAGTATTTT
CASAPSGLRDTQYF
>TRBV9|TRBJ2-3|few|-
TGTGCCAGCAGCGGCAGGACGGGGCTCACAGATACGCAGTATTTT
CASSGRTGLTDTQYF
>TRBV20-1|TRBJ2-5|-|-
TGCAGTGCTATTATCCGCGGGGTCGGAGGCAACCAAGAGACCCAGTACTTC
CSAIIRGVGGNQETQYF
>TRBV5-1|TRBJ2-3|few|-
TGCGCCAGCAGGTCGGACGGCAGCTTGTCCACAGATACGCAGTATTTT
CASRSDGSLSTDTQYF
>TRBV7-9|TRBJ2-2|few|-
TGTGCCAGCAGCGGCCAATATACCACCGGGGAGCTGTTTTTT
CASSGQYTTGELFF
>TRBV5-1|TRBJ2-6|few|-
TGCGCCAGCAGCTTGACTCTCTCTGGGGCCAACGTCCTGACTTTC
CASSLTLSGANVLTF
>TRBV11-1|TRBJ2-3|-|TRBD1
TGTGCCAGCAGCACCACAGGGGTCACTAGCACAGATACGCAGTATTTT
CASSTTGVTSTDTQYF
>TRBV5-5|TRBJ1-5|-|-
TGTGCCAGCAGCTCTGGTGAGGGAATAAATCAGCCCCAGCATTTT
CASSSGEGINQPQHF
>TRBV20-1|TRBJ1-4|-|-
TGCAGTGCTAGGGGGACATTTAATGAAAAACTGTTTTTT
CSARGTFNEKLFF
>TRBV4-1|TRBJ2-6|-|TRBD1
TGCGCCAGCAGCCGGTTCCGGGACAGGGGTGGGGCCAACGTCCTGACTTTC
CASSRFRDRGGANVLTF
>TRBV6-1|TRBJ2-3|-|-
TGTGCCAGCAGTGAAGCCGAAGAACTGATGCAGTATTTT
CASSEAEELMQYF
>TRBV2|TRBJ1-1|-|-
TGTGCCAGCTCACAGCAACCATACAGCGTTGAAGCTTTCTTT
CASSQQPYSVEAFF
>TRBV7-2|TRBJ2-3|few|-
TGTGCCAGCAGCTTAGACAGTGGCACAGATACGCAGTATTTT
CASSLDSGTDTQYF
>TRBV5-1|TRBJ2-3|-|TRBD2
TGCGCCAGCAGCTGGGGAGGGCGAGGGAGCACAGATACGCAGTATTTT
CASSWGGRGSTDTQYF
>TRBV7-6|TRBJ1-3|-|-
TGTGCCAGCAGCCGTGACCGCTTCTCTGGAAACACCATATATTTT
CASSRDRFSGNTIYF
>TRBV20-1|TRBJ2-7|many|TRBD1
TGCAGTGCCGAGCCGACAGGGAACACCTACGAGCAGTACTTC
CSAEPTGNTYEQYF
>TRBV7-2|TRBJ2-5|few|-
TGTGCCAGCAGACCCAACATTTGGGGGGCCCAAGAGACCCAGTACTTC
CASRPNIWGAQETQYF
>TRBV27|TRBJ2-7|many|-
TGTGCCAGCAGTTTAGTACCAGGGCTTTCCTACGAGCAGTACTTC
CASSLVPGLSYEQYF
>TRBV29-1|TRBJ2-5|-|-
TGCAGCGTTGGGTCCCCTCGACGAGGGGAGACCCAGTACTTC
CSVGSPRRGETQYF
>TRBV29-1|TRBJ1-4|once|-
TGCAGCGTCGGGGACGGTGGAACACTGTTTTTT
CSVGDGGTLFF
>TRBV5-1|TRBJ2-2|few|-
TGCGCCAGCAGCTTGGGTGACACGGGCGCCGGGGAGCTGTTTTTT
CASSLGDTGAGELFF
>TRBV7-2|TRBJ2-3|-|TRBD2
TGTGCCAGCAGCTTAGTACTGCGGGGGGGCGGAGATACGCAGTATTTT
CASSLVLRGGGDTQYF
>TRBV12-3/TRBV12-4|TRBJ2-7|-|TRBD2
TGTGCCAGCCCTCGGGGGGAACTGAACGAGCAGTACTTC
CASPRGELNEQYF
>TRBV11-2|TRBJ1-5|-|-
TGTGCCAGCAGCTCCGCCTGGAGGGAAGAAACAGATACGCAGCATTTT
CASSSAWREETDTQHF
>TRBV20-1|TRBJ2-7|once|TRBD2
TGCAGTGCTAGAGCCCCGGGGGGACCCTCCTACGAGCAGTACTTC
CSARAPGGPSYEQYF
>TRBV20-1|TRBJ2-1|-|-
TGCAGTGCTAGAGATCTCCATCGAGGGCGTCCCTCCTACAATGAGCAGTTCTTC
CSARDLHRGRPSYNEQFF
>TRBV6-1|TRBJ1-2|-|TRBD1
TGTGCCAGCATGAGACAGGGGGGCTATGGCTACACCTTC
CASMRQGGYGYTF